A selection of T cell receptor beta chains follows, all from one sample in a study of persistence of HIV-infected CD4 T cells. Antigens of these TCRs are unknown. Repertoires were generated with immunoSEQ multiplex PCR, while TCRdb's copy carries only in-frame clones and drops some. The table includes tens of thousands of clones, about nine tenths detected once. The sequenced sample was CD4+ T cells sorted from PBMCs after 18-hour stimulation, obtained from a patient who received antiretroviral therapy. The receptors come from an adult woman with HIV who was CMV-seropositive. Both conserved end residues are part of each CDR3. The D gene is left open where the match is weak. Only some rows state a clone size, as once, few, many or a class for expanded clones.

clone_size: NA
d_call: TRBD2
v_call: TRBV11-3
j_call: TRBJ2-3
cdr3_nt: TGTGCCAGCAGCTCCGTAGCGGGGGCGCCAGTCGGTACGCAGTATTTT
cdr3_aa: CASSSVAGAPVGTQYF

clone_size: once
d_call: NA
v_call: TRBV5-1
j_call: TRBJ1-1
cdr3_nt: TGCGCCAGCAGCTTACAGGGACCAGAAGCTTTCTTT
cdr3_aa: CASSLQGPEAFF

clone_size: NA
d_call: NA
v_call: TRBV5-1
j_call: TRBJ2-7
cdr3_nt: TGCGCCAGCAGCAATTTGCCAGGGCCGTACTACGAGCAGTACTTC
cdr3_aa: CASSNLPGPYYEQYF

clone_size: NA
d_call: NA
v_call: TRBV5-1
j_call: TRBJ2-7
cdr3_nt: TGCGCCAGCAGCTTTTTGAGGGTGTCGGACGAGCAGTACTTC
cdr3_aa: CASSFLRVSDEQYF

clone_size: NA
d_call: TRBD1
v_call: TRBV4-2
j_call: TRBJ1-3
cdr3_nt: TGTGCCAGCAGCCAAGTGGGGACAGTCTCTGGAAACACCATATATTTT
cdr3_aa: CASSQVGTVSGNTIYF

clone_size: NA
d_call: NA
v_call: TRBV7-6
j_call: TRBJ1-6
cdr3_nt: TGTGCCAGCAGCTTATCTGGTAATTCACCCCTCCACTTT
cdr3_aa: CASSLSGNSPLHF

clone_size: NA
d_call: NA
v_call: TRBV12-5
j_call: TRBJ2-5
cdr3_nt: TGTGCTAGTGGTTCGCGGAAAGAGACCCAGTACTTC
cdr3_aa: CASGSRKETQYF

clone_size: NA
d_call: NA
v_call: TRBV6-5
j_call: TRBJ1-5
cdr3_nt: TGTGCCAGCAGTAGACAAGGAGGTCATCAGCCCCAGCATTTT
cdr3_aa: CASSRQGGHQPQHF

clone_size: NA
d_call: NA
v_call: TRBV6-1
j_call: TRBJ2-6
cdr3_nt: TGTGCCAGCAGTGAACGCCGCTCTGGGGCCAACGTCCTGACTTTC
cdr3_aa: CASSERRSGANVLTF

clone_size: NA
d_call: NA
v_call: TRBV6-1
j_call: TRBJ2-1
cdr3_nt: TGTGCCAGCAGTGAACCACGGACCTTGTACAATGAGCAGTTCTTC
cdr3_aa: CASSEPRTLYNEQFF

clone_size: NA
d_call: TRBD1
v_call: TRBV29-1
j_call: TRBJ2-7
cdr3_nt: TGCAGCGTTGAACCTCTGGGACAGGACTACGAGCAGTACTTC
cdr3_aa: CSVEPLGQDYEQYF